This entry concerns a single T cell receptor beta chain. Antigen specificity is unknown. Controls had colonoscopy for suspected IBD, with normal endoscopy and no IBD the following year. Blood was drawn at the time of colonoscopy. The germline gives CDR1 SEHNR, CDR2 FQNEAQ (reference sequence). This CDR3 has 16 residues. The V gene end was trimmed by 2 bases and the J gene end by 9 bases; junction bases not matched to a gene: 12. The sample is drawn from a study of pediatric ulcerative colitis. Method: immunoSEQ multiplex PCR; TCRdb's copy keeps in-frame clones and lacks some. The sample records under 5,000 clones, just over 90% being singletons. Study findings and constraints: Compared with controls, ulcerative colitis showed greater blood-rectum clone sharing. This repertoire reflects total lymphocytes rather than subpopulations like regulatory T cells.

The specimen was blood. The receptor's source is a boy aged 5-17 years who was a control in a study of pediatric ulcerative colitis. This chain uses TRBV7-9 with TRBJ2-1, with 8 bases aligning to TRBD2. The CDR3 DNA sequence: TGTGCCAGCAGCTTACTGCTAGCAGCCCGGGGGGGTGAGCAGTTCTTC. Protein: CASSLLLAARGGEQFF.